A single sample gave rise to the 15 T cell receptor beta chains below, sequenced in a study of T cell repertoires in cytomegalovirus infection. TCRdb reprocessed the reads via MiXCR and lists one record per CDR3 protein. In the table there are 300,000 to 450,000 distinct CDR3 sequences, less than 20% of which are singletons. Material: PBMCs. The receptors stem from a human donor in good health (CMV status not recorded). Some clones in this sample may be carry-over from other donors' samples.

The J gene is TRBJ2-1, the V gene TRBV19; TRBD2 matches 8 bases. The length of the CDR3 is 14 residues. V gave up 6 bases and J gave up 2 bases; unmatched junction bases: 3. Germline values: CDR1 LNHDA, CDR2 SQIVND (reference sequence). The CDR3 region is CASSGREAYNEQFF. The CDR3 DNA follows: TGTGCCAGTAGCGGGCGGGAGGCCTACAATGAGCAGTTCTTC.

Ten or more counts support this clonotype. This chain uses TRBV7-2 with TRBJ1-5; TRBD1 aligns across 7 bases. V was pared by 5 bases and J by 6 bases, with 7 bases of the junction left unmatched. This CDR3 has 14 residues. Germline V gives CDR1 SGHTA, CDR2 FQGNSA. CDR3 residues: CASSPGGPSQPQHF. The CDR3 DNA sequence: TGTGCCAGCAGCCCAGGGGGGCCCAGTCAGCCCCAGCATTTT. Combining the CDR3 with reference TRBV7-2 and TRBJ1-5 gives the whole variable domain GAGVSQSPSNKVTEKGKDVELRCDPISGHTALYWYRQSLGQGLEFLIYFQGNSAPDKSGLPSDRFSAERTGGSVSTLTIQRTQQEDSAVYLCASSPGGPSQPQHFGDGTRLSIL.

This clonotype was recorded at least ten times. The chain joins TRBV6-5 to TRBJ1-3, with D unresolved. The CDR3 has 15 amino acids. Germline V gene data show CDR1 as MNHEY and CDR2 as SVGAGI. V shed 2 bases and J shed 4 bases, with 12 bases lying between them. The chain's CDR3 is CASSYSIVGGNTIYF. The CDR3 region has the DNA TGTGCCAGCAGTTACAGTATTGTCGGAGGAAACACCATATATTTT.

A few counts support this clonotype. The chain recombines TRBV7-2 with TRBJ2-7; 9 nucleotides line up with TRBD2. V lost 5 bases to trimming and J lost 5 bases; unmatched junction nucleotides: 7. The V gene's germline CDR1 is SGHTA and CDR2 FQGNSA. The CDR3 is 14 residues long. CDR3 loop: CASSNSGSVHEQYF. The CDR3, as DNA: TGTGCCAGCAGCAATAGCGGGAGCGTACACGAGCAGTACTTC.

This clonotype was picked up a small number of times. This chain connects TRBV27 to TRBJ1-5, with a tentative D call TRBD1 (5 bases). Germline CDR1 reads MNHEY; CDR2 reads SMNVEV (reference sequence). This CDR3 spans 14 amino acids. Trimming took 3 bases from V and 3 from J, leaving 9 bases between them. The CDR3 sequence: CASSFAGSNQPQHF. CDR3 nucleotides: TGTGCCAGCAGTTTTGCAGGGTCCAATCAGCCCCAGCATTTT.

This clonotype has ten or more counts. This chain joins TRBV11-1 and TRBJ2-1; a weak D match, TRBD2 (5 bases). The CDR3 is 13 residues long. Germline V gives CDR1 SGHAT, CDR2 FQDESV (reference sequence). V shed 5 bases and J shed 4 bases, with 9 bases lying between them. The CDR3 nucleotides read TGTGCCAGCAGCGCCGGACTTTACAATGAGCAGTTCTTC. Translating it yields CASSAGLYNEQFF.

This clonotype was seen many times. J is TRBJ2-7 and V is TRBV10-3; D remains ambiguous. CDR3 size: 13 residues. Per the germline V gene, CDR1 is ENHRY and CDR2 is SYGVKD. V was cut by 0 bases and J by 2 bases, with 5 bases left in between. CDR3 bases: TGTGCCATCAGTGAGTCGACGGCCTACGAGCAGTACTTC. It encodes CAISESTAYEQYF.

The J gene is TRBJ2-1, the V gene TRBV5-6, with D perhaps TRBD1 (5 bases). The V gene's germline CDR1 is SGHDT and CDR2 YYEEEE. The length of the CDR3 is 13 residues. The V end was cut by 4 bases, the J end by 8 bases, with 13 bases between. For the CDR3, the DNA is TGTGCCAGCAGCGGGGCACCCGGACATGAGCAGTTCTTC. Residues: CASSGAPGHEQFF.

V and J are TRBV19 and TRBJ2-5; no firm D call. Trimming pared 3 bases from V and 5 bases from J, leaving 10 bases between. The CDR3 is 13 amino acids. Germline assignment: CDR1 LNHDA and CDR2 SQIVND (reference sequence). For the CDR3, the DNA is TGTGCCAGTAGTATCATCGTAGGGGAGACCCAGTACTTC. Translated: CASSIIVGETQYF.

This clonotype was seen ten or more times. The J gene is TRBJ1-3, the V gene TRBV6-5; D not resolved. V lost 0 bases and J 0 bases, leaving 9 bases between the germline ends. CDR3 length equals 16 residues. Germline V gene data show CDR1 as MNHEY and CDR2 as SVGAGI. DNA for the CDR3: TGTGCCAGCAGTTACTCCTGGGTGAGCTCTGGAAACACCATATATTTT. Residues: CASSYSWVSSGNTIYF.

This clonotype has only a few counts. This chain joins TRBV6-2 or TRBV6-3 and TRBJ1-1; D is perhaps TRBD1 (6 bases). CDR1 is MNHEY and CDR2 is SVGEGT in the germline V gene. This CDR3 contains 16 residues. V was cut by 3 bases and J by 1 base, with 15 bases left in between. As DNA, the CDR3 is TGTGCCAGCAGTTATCCAACCACAGGGTGGAACACTGAAGCTTTCTTT. It encodes CASSYPTTGWNTEAFF.

V is TRBV5-1 and J is TRBJ2-7, with D possibly matching TRBD1 (6 bases). With 5 bases removed from V and 2 bases from J, the gap between germline ends came to 17 bases. Germline V lookup: CDR1 SGHRS, CDR2 YFSETQ. The CDR3 is 15 amino acids. CDR3: CASRSTGTPTYEQYF. DNA for the CDR3: TGCGCCAGCAGATCCACCGGGACACCAACCTACGAGCAGTACTTC.

The chain has TRBV11-2 and TRBJ2-1; D may match TRBD1 or TRBD2 (6 bases each). Germline V gene sequence: CDR1 SGHAT, CDR2 FQNNGV. CDR3 length equals 13 residues. V shed 5 bases and J shed 10 bases, with 15 bases lying between them. The CDR3 region is CASSGGRGGEQFF. The DNA of the CDR3 is TGTGCCAGCAGCGGGGGCAGGGGAGGAGAGCAGTTCTTC.

The genes are TRBV19 and TRBJ2-1; D is unresolved. V dropped 10 bases and J dropped 5 bases, with 24 bases sitting between them. Germline V gives CDR1 LNHDA, CDR2 SQIVND (reference sequence). The length of the CDR3 is 16 residues. The CDR3 sequence: CANIPPAGRGHNEQFF. The CDR3, as DNA: TGTGCCAATATCCCCCCAGCAGGACGTGGGCACAATGAGCAGTTCTTC.

This clonotype was counted between two and nine times. The chain is built from TRBV5-5 and TRBJ2-1, with D unclear. There are 15 residues in the CDR3. Trimming cost V 7 bases and J 3 bases, with 17 bases left between them. Germline CDR1 SGHKS, CDR2 YYEKEE (reference sequence). Here the CDR3 DNA reads TGTGCCAGCTTAGATCGAGCCCCTAACTACAATGAGCAGTTCTTC. This gives the protein CASLDRAPNYNEQFF.